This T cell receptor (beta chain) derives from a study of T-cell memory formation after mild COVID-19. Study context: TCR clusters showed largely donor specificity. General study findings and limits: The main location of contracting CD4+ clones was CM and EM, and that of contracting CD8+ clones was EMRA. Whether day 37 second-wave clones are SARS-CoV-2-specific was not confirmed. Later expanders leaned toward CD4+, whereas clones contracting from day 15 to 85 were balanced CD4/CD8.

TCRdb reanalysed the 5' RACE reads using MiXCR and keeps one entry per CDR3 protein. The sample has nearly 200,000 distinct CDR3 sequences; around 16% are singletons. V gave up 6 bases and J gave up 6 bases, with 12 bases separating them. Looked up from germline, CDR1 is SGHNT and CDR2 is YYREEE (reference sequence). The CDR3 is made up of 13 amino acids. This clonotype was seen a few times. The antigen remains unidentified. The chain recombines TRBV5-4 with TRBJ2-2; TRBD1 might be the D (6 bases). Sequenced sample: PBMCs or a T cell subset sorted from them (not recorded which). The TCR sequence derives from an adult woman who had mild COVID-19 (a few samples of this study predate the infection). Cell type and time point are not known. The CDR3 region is CASKTGLSGELFF. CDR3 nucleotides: TGTGCCAGCAAAACAGGGCTCTCCGGGGAGCTGTTTTTT.